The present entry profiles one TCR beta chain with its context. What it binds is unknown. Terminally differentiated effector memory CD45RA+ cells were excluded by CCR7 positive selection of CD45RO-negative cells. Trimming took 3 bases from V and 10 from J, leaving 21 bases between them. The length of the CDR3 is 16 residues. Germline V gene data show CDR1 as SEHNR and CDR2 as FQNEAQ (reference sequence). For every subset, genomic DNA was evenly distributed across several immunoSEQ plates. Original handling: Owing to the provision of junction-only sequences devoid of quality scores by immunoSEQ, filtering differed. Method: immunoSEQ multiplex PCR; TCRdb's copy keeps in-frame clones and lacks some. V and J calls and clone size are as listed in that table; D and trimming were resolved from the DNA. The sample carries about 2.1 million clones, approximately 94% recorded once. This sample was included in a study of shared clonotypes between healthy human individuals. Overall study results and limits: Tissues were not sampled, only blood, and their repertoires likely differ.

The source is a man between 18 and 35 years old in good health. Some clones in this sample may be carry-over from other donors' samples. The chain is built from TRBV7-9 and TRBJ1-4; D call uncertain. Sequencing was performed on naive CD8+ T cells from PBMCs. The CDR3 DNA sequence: TGTGCCAGCAGCTTCGTTCATTTTCGCGGCAGTGCAAAACTGTTTTTT. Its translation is CASSFVHFRGSAKLFF.